This T cell receptor (beta chain) was sequenced during a study of cytomegalovirus exposure and HLA in healthy donors. The study's findings and limits: Trimming of TCR beta V- and J-genes showed a link, identified in a later analysis, to a missense DCLRE1C variant. Sequence variants that were highly shared formed a cluster that was likely a sequencing artifact. Apparent HLA restriction characterized most CMV-associated TCR beta chains in a later analysis.

This clone was detected only once. Its antigen is unidentified. The CDR3 length is 14 residues. V was clipped by 5 bases and J by 2 bases; unmatched bases: 4. Germline V gene data show CDR1 as SEHNR and CDR2 as FQNEAQ (reference sequence). PCR primers comprised 60 Vbeta and 13 Jbeta primers. Using immunoSEQ multiplex PCR, the repertoire was profiled, and TCRdb retains in-frame clones only, with some absent. The sample yields about 110,000 clones, approximately 81% seen once. The rearrangement links TRBV7-9 to TRBJ1-1; 8 positions match TRBD1. Source material: PBMCs. The TCR was taken from a young woman in good health and CMV-seropositive. The CDR3: CASSTGQGNTEAFF. CDR3 in DNA: TGTGCCAGCAGCACCGGACAGGGCAACACTGAAGCTTTCTTT.